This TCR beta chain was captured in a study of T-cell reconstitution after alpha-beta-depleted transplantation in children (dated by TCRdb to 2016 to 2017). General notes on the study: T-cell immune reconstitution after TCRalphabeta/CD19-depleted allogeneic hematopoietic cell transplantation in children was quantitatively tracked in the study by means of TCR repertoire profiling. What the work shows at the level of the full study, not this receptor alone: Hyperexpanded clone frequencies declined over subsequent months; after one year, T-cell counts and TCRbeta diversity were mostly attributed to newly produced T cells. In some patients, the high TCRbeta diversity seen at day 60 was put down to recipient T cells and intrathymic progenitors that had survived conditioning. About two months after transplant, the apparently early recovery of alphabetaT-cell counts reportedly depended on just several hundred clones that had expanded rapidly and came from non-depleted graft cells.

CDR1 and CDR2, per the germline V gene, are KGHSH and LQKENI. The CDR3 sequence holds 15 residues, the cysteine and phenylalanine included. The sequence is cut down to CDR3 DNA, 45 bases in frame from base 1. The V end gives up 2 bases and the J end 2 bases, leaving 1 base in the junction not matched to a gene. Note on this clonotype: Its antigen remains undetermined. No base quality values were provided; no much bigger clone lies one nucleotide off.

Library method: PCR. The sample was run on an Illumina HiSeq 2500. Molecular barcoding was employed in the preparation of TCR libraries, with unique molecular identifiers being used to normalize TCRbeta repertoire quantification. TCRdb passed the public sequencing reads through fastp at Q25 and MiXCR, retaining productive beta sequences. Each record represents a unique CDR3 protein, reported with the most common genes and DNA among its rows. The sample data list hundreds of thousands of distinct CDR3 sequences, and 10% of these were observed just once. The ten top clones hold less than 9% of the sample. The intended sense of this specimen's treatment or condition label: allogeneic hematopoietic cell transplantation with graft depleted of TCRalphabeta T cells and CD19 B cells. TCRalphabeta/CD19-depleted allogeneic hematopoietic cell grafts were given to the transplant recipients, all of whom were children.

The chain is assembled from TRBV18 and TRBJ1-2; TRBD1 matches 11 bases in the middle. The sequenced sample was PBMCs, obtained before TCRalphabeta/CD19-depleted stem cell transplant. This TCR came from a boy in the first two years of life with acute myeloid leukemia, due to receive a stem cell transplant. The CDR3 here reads CASSPGQGANYGYTF. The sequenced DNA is TGTGCCAGCTCACCAGGACAGGGGGCGAACTATGGCTACACCTTC. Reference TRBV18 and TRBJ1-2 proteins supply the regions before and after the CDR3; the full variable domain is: NAGVMQNPRHLVRRRGQEARLRCSPMKGHSHVYWYRQLPEEGLKFMVYLQKENIIDESGMPKERFSAEFPKEGPSILRIQQVVRGDSAAYFCASSPGQGANYGYTFGSGTRLTVV.